This TCR beta chain was obtained from a study of immune evolution from preneoplasia to lung adenocarcinoma. This clone was counted a single time. V trimming: 3 bases; J trimming: 0 bases; junction bases outside the gene matches: 1. Germline V gene data show CDR1 as KGHSH and CDR2 as LQKENI. The CDR3 spans 15 residues. Produced via immunoSEQ multiplex PCR; TCRdb's table is partial and in-frame only. The sample lists under 11,000 clones, over 70% occurring once. V and J are TRBV18 and TRBJ1-4; TRBD1 aligns across 7 bases. Sequencing was done on a sample of FFPE minimally invasive lung adenocarcinoma tissue. The sequence was obtained from a person aged 60 to 80 with lung adenocarcinoma. CDR3 region: CASSPGTATNEKLFF. CDR3 nucleotide sequence: TGTGCCAGCTCACCCGGGACAGCAACTAATGAAAAACTGTTTTTT.